The entry below gives a single T cell receptor beta chain sequence along with its context. Many counts were recorded for this clonotype. What this receptor recognizes is not known. Base qualities are not recorded, but no much larger clone differs from it by a single base. The entry originates in a study of T-cell memory formation after mild COVID-19 (dated by TCRdb to the early 2020s). About the investigation overall: TCR sequence clusters from the two donors were found to be largely donor specific. In two donors, T-cell clones that expanded and contracted after mild COVID-19 were tracked by sequencing TCRalpha and TCRbeta repertoires over time. The cohort comprised two young, previously healthy adult volunteers, one female and one male. General study outcomes and caveats: Balanced CD4/CD8 phenotypes were observed for clones contracting from day 15 to 85, whereas a bias towards CD4+ was observed for a second wave of clones expanding from day 15 to 37. Contracting CD4+ clones turned up mainly in the CM and EM memory subsets, whereas EMRA was where CD8+ clones were enriched. Some responding clones were detected in pre-infection memory, which suggested that pre-existing cross-reactive memory T cells had joined the SARS-CoV-2 response. SARS-CoV-2 specificity was not confirmed for the second-wave clones peaking on day 37. Only a couple of mild cases were covered in the study, and larger cohorts including severe cases with pre-infection samples were considered necessary.

For this chain, trimming is 3 bases at the V end and 7 bases at the J end, and the number of junction bases without a gene match is 9. The CDR3 numbers 15 residues from cysteine through phenylalanine. Only the CDR3 DNA is retained, 45 bases long and in frame from the first base. Via the germline V gene, CDR1 is SGHRS and CDR2 YFSETQ. Ficoll-Paque density gradient centrifugation was used to isolate PBMCs. TCRdb records Illumina NovaSeq 6000 as the sequencer. TCRalpha and TCRbeta cDNA libraries were built by 5'RACE with constant-segment primers, adding sample barcodes and unique molecular identifiers. RNA was extracted from every sample with Trizol reagent. Amplification of the libraries took two PCR steps, and the second step added a second sample barcode plus Illumina TruSeq adapters. Sequencing of the libraries was done on an Illumina NovaSeq, producing 2 x 150 bp paired-end reads. Per the authors' processing: Reads were demultiplexed and collapsed into UMI-guided consensus sequences with migec v1.2.7. Using mixcr v2.1.11, UMI consensuses were aligned to TRA and TRB V and J templates and then assembled into clonotypes. A clonotype was counted as expanded or contracted only if both edgeR and NoisET called the change significant, with noise models trained on biological replicates. For edgeR calls, the cutoffs were a false discovery rate-adjusted p below 0.01 and a log2 fold-change threshold of 1. As an exploratory analysis of dynamics, PCA with hierarchical clustering was applied to max-normalized trajectories of the 1000 most abundant clonotypes. Separately sequenced CD4+ and CD8+ repertoires were used to assign a CD4 or CD8 phenotype to each responding clone. Through fastp at Q25 and MiXCR, TCRdb rebuilt clones from the public reads, retaining in-frame beta chains. Each CDR3 protein gets just one entry, which takes the most common genes and DNA from the rows behind it. None of the V and J calls come from the authors' own analysis; TCRdb made them. Counted in this sample were about 90,000 distinct CDR3 sequences; approximately 16% of them appeared once. Approximately 39% of the sample rests with the top ten.

This receptor was taken from a man between 18 and 29 years old who had mild COVID-19 (a few samples of this study predate the infection). The sample titles of this study are shuffled in the database, so cell type and time point are left out; the donor was told from shared clones. The sequence is built from TRBV5-1 and TRBJ2-1, with 8 junctional bases fitting TRBD2. The material sequenced was PBMCs or a T cell subset sorted from them (not recorded which). This receptor has the CDR3 CASSSGLDWLNEQFF. DNA sequence: TGCGCCAGCAGCTCGGGACTAGATTGGCTGAATGAGCAGTTCTTC.